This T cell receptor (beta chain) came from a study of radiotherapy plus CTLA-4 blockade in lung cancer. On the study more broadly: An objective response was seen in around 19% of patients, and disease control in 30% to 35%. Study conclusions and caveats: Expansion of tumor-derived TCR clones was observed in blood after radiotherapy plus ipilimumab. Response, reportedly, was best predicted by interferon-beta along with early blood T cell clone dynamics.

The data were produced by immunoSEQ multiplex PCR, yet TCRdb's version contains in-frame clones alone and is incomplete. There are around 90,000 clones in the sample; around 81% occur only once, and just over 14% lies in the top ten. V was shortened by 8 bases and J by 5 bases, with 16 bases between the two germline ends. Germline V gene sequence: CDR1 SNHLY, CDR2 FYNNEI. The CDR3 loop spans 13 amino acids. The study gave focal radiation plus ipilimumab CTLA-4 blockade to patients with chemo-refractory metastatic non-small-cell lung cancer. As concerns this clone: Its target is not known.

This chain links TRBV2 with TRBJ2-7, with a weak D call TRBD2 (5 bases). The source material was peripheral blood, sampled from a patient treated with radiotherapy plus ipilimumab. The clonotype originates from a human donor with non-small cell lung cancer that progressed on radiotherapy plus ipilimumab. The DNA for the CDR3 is TGTGCCAGCCGGGGATCGGGGTTCCACGAGCAGTACTTC. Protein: CASRGSGFHEQYF.